This is a list of T cell receptor beta chains from one sample in a study of vaccination effects on CD4 cells after COVID-19. TCRdb's copy holds only in-frame clones and misses some; the assay was immunoSEQ multiplex PCR. The sample yields 26,000 or so clones, approximately 80% seen once. Their specific antigens are unknown. The sequences come from CD4+ T cells from PBMCs cultured with HCoV-NL63 spike peptides, collected before COVID-19 vaccination. These receptors were collected from a human donor who had a prior SARS-CoV-2 infection. The CDR3 runs from the conserved cysteine through the conserved F or W. A D gene is named only where the DNA matches it firmly. Clone size is stated in some rows and not others, as once, few, many or a class when expanded.

d_call: .; j_call: TRBJ2-2; clone_size: .; v_call: TRBV5-1; cdr3_nt: TGCGCCAGCAGCCCGTTAGACCGCGCCGGGGAGCTGTTTTTT; cdr3_aa: CASSPLDRAGELFF
d_call: TRBD2; j_call: TRBJ2-3; clone_size: .; v_call: TRBV5-1; cdr3_nt: TGCGCCAGCGGCGGGAGGGGCACAGATACGCAGTATTTT; cdr3_aa: CASGGRGTDTQYF
d_call: .; j_call: TRBJ2-1; clone_size: .; v_call: TRBV24-1; cdr3_nt: TGTGCCACCAGTGAACCCGGGCCCCAAAGCTCCTACAATGAGCAGTTCTTC; cdr3_aa: CATSEPGPQSSYNEQFF
d_call: .; j_call: TRBJ2-5; clone_size: .; v_call: TRBV5-1; cdr3_nt: TGCGCCAGCAGCTTGGTTTCGGGGTACCAAGAGACCCAGTACTTC; cdr3_aa: CASSLVSGYQETQYF
d_call: TRBD1; j_call: TRBJ1-5; clone_size: .; v_call: TRBV18; cdr3_nt: TGTGCCAGCTCAGGGGACAGGGGCAATCAGCCCCAGCATTTT; cdr3_aa: CASSGDRGNQPQHF
d_call: TRBD1; j_call: TRBJ1-5; clone_size: .; v_call: TRBV7-8; cdr3_nt: TGTGCCAGCAGGCGTACAGGGGCGAGCAATCAGCCCCAGCATTTT; cdr3_aa: CASRRTGASNQPQHF
d_call: TRBD2; j_call: TRBJ2-3; clone_size: once; v_call: TRBV2; cdr3_nt: TGTGCCAGCAGTTTAGCGGGGGGGGCAGATACGCAGTATTTT; cdr3_aa: CASSLAGGADTQYF
d_call: TRBD1; j_call: TRBJ1-1; clone_size: .; v_call: TRBV4-1; cdr3_nt: TGCGCCAGCAGCCATGAGGGGGCCCTGAACACTGAAGCTTTCTTT; cdr3_aa: CASSHEGALNTEAFF
d_call: TRBD2; j_call: TRBJ2-7; clone_size: .; v_call: TRBV4-2; cdr3_nt: TGTGCCAGCAGCCAAGTTAGCGGGGGGGCGAAGGAGCAGTACTTC; cdr3_aa: CASSQVSGGAKEQYF
d_call: TRBD2; j_call: TRBJ2-3; clone_size: .; v_call: TRBV19; cdr3_nt: TGTGCCAGTAGTCCACGGACTAGCGGGAGGAACCCAGATACGCAGTATTTT; cdr3_aa: CASSPRTSGRNPDTQYF
d_call: .; j_call: TRBJ1-6; clone_size: .; v_call: TRBV5-6; cdr3_nt: TGTGCCAGCAGCCAATGGAGGGGGGAGCTTTCACCCCTCCACTTT; cdr3_aa: CASSQWRGELSPLHF
d_call: .; j_call: TRBJ2-7; clone_size: .; v_call: TRBV10-3; cdr3_nt: TGTGCCATCAGTGAGTCGAGGACCGTAGGCGACGAGCAGTACTTC; cdr3_aa: CAISESRTVGDEQYF
d_call: .; j_call: TRBJ2-7; clone_size: .; v_call: TRBV3-1/TRBV3-2; cdr3_nt: TGTGCCAGCAGCCAAGGACAGGAATACTACGAGCAGTACTTC; cdr3_aa: CASSQGQEYYEQYF
d_call: TRBD1; j_call: TRBJ1-6; clone_size: .; v_call: TRBV10-2; cdr3_nt: TGCGCCAGCAGCTCCAACAGGGGGCGCTTATCACCCCTCCACTTT; cdr3_aa: CASSSNRGRLSPLHF
d_call: TRBD1; j_call: TRBJ1-1; clone_size: once; v_call: TRBV3-1/TRBV3-2; cdr3_nt: TGTGCCAGCAGCAGCCGGGACAGGGTCCCTGAAGCTTTCTTT; cdr3_aa: CASSSRDRVPEAFF
d_call: .; j_call: TRBJ2-7; clone_size: .; v_call: TRBV20-1; cdr3_nt: TGCAGTGCTAGTTCCGGTCAGGGGCAGTACTTC; cdr3_aa: CSASSGQGQYF
d_call: .; j_call: TRBJ2-3; clone_size: .; v_call: TRBV18; cdr3_nt: TGTGCCAGCTCACCAACGCCCCGGGACACAAACACAGATACGCAGTATTTT; cdr3_aa: CASSPTPRDTNTDTQYF
d_call: .; j_call: TRBJ1-2; clone_size: .; v_call: TRBV6-1; cdr3_nt: TGTGCCAGCAGTGAAGCACGAGGGACACTAGACTACTATGGCTACACCTTC; cdr3_aa: CASSEARGTLDYYGYTF
d_call: TRBD1; j_call: TRBJ2-2; clone_size: .; v_call: TRBV18; cdr3_nt: TGTGCCAGCTCCCGACCGGGACAGGGGGCCTCCGGGGAGCTGTTTTTT; cdr3_aa: CASSRPGQGASGELFF
d_call: .; j_call: TRBJ1-5; clone_size: .; v_call: TRBV6-5; cdr3_nt: TGTGCCACCAATCTCGGTTTCGGGGGAGATCAGCCCCAGCATTTT; cdr3_aa: CATNLGFGGDQPQHF
d_call: .; j_call: TRBJ1-2; clone_size: few; v_call: TRBV5-8; cdr3_nt: TGTGCCAGCAGTTACGACAGAATCTATGGCTACACCTTC; cdr3_aa: CASSYDRIYGYTF
d_call: TRBD2; j_call: TRBJ2-1; clone_size: once; v_call: TRBV7-2; cdr3_nt: TGTGCCAGCAGCCCGCGGGGGGGCGAACCGAATGAGCAGTTCTTC; cdr3_aa: CASSPRGGEPNEQFF
d_call: .; j_call: TRBJ2-7; clone_size: .; v_call: TRBV5-4; cdr3_nt: TGTGCCAGCAGCTTGGTGGCAGGCAAGCACGAGCAGTACTTC; cdr3_aa: CASSLVAGKHEQYF